This record concerns one T cell receptor beta chain sequence. This receptor's antigen is unknown. Base qualities are missing; no much larger clone stands one base away. Genomic DNA was isolated using the Qiagen DNeasy kit from unsorted PBMCs as well as from negatively selected CD4+ and CD8+ fractions. Amplification of TCR beta CDR3 regions was done by immunoSEQ multiplex PCR with primers that anneal to V and J segments. Amplification bias was minimized using a synthetic immune receptor repertoire, and residual bias was removed computationally after sequencing. As for the authors' bioinformatics: Repertoire diversity was quantified as the Shannon entropy index using custom Python scripts. Unsorted, CD4+ and CD8+ repertoires were analyzed separately, except for combined analyses in which CD4+ and CD8+ sequences were merged in silico. Clonal expansion was defined as at least a 2-fold frequency increase after treatment relative to C1D1, with a pseudocount of 0.5 for undetected baseline clones. Singleton clones were defined as clones with 0 or 1 copy at C1D1, and non-singleton clones were defined as clones with 2 or more copies. Clones expanded in unsorted samples were labelled as CD4+, CD8+ or unknown by matching protein sequences in sorted samples from the same patient. Wilcoxon tests were applied to paired samples to test diversity changes from C1D1 to C4D1. The clones in this table, taken by TCRdb from immuneACCESS, are in-frame only. Not every clone is retained; where verified, under half of the shortfall comes from an unresolved V gene, and the cause of the rest is unknown. V and J calls and clone size are as listed in that table; D and trimming were resolved from the DNA. This sample has about 94,000 clones in its table, and approximately 94% of those were observed once. The leading ten clones occupy 2% of the sample.

The record originates from a study of PD-1 blockade in classical Hodgkin lymphoma (dated by TCRdb to about 2020). Some background on the complete study: Nivolumab dosing was 3 mg/kg intravenously every 2 weeks, continuing until either disease progression or unacceptable toxicity. The study used TCR beta sequencing and CyTOF to define a peripheral blood immune signature of response to PD-1 blockade in classical Hodgkin lymphoma.

Taken with the paper, the label for time point translates to: cycle 4 day 1 (C4D1), after more than five weeks of nivolumab. Every trial patient had relapsed following autologous stem cell transplantation, and prior brentuximab vedotin exposure was what differed among cohorts A, B and C. The trial cohort was composed of over 50 patients with relapsed/refractory classical Hodgkin lymphoma, for whom complete response, partial response or progressive disease was recorded as best overall response. Single-agent nivolumab was administered to trial patients in the multi-cohort phase II CheckMate 205 trial. An independent review committee assessed best overall response by applying the 2007 International Working Group response criteria. Trial PBMCs were collected just before the start of nivolumab (C1D1) and during therapy at cycle 2 day 1 and cycle 4 day 1. After peripheral blood was drawn into 8 mL Vacutainer Cell Preparation Tubes, PBMCs were isolated by centrifugation and then cryopreserved.

Cut back by 6 bases and 0 bases, the V and J ends lie 9 bases apart. CDR1 and CDR2, per the germline V gene, are MNHEY and SVGAGI. The cysteine opens and the phenylalanine closes a CDR3 of 14 amino acids. The entry retains the CDR3 DNA only, 42 bases that are in frame from base 1. On the study overall, not on this receptor specifically: Diversity was lower in patients who began nivolumab less than 1 year after ASCT, so these patients were left out of later analyses to avoid confounding by immune reconstitution. Baseline TCR diversity was reported as lower in newly diagnosed patients than in healthy donors, and lower still in relapsed/refractory patients. The study was limited to a single clinical trial cohort, and causes of repertoire differences, possibly disease activity or prior therapy, remained undefined. By C4D1, a significant rise was seen in CD4+ TCR diversity but not in CD8+ TCR diversity (p=0.0027 vs p=0.16), and the rise was most apparent among complete responders (p=0.02). Trial patients with a complete response had baseline diversity similar to that of newly diagnosed patients, while partial responders and progressors had significantly lower diversity.

The TCR was taken from a human donor with classical Hodgkin lymphoma. The sequence links TRBV6-5 to TRBJ1-3; there is no confident call for the D gene. This specimen consisted of peripheral blood mononuclear cells (PBMCs), obtained before the fourth cycle of nivolumab. CDR3 protein: CASSPYLSGNTIYF. The DNA sequence is given as TGTGCCAGCAGCCCCTACCTCTCTGGAAACACCATATATTTT.